The 7 T cell receptor beta chains presented below share a single source sample, sequenced in a study of blood T cell repertoires in COVID-19. Clones were read by immunoSEQ multiplex PCR, and TCRdb kept only the in-frame ones, dropping some. The table has some 210,000 clones, 84% seen once; the top ten hold 4% to 6%. Input material: peripheral blood. These receptors came from a woman in her seventies with active or convalescent COVID-19.

This clone was counted once. The genes are TRBV27 and TRBJ1-2; a possible D gene is TRBD1 (6 bases). CDR3 length equals 13 residues. Trimming took off 6 bases at V and 7 bases at J, with 15 bases between the two ends. The V gene's germline CDR1 is MNHEY and CDR2 SMNVEV (reference sequence). CDR3 nucleotide sequence: TGTGCCAGCAGAGCTACAAACAGGGTTGGCTACACCTTC. Its protein is CASRATNRVGYTF.

The chain links TRBV5-1 to TRBJ2-2, with 9 positions matching TRBD2. CDR1 and CDR2 from the germline V gene are SGHRS and YFSETQ. V trimming: 0 bases; J trimming: 6 bases; junction bases outside the gene matches: 6. CDR3 length: 16 amino acids. The DNA of the CDR3 is TGCGCCAGCAGCTTGGTAGCGGGAGTAGGAGCCGGGGAGCTGTTTTTT. Residues: CASSLVAGVGAGELFF.

For the CDR3, the DNA is TGTGCCTGGAGGTCTACAGGGGGTTTCTGGGCTTTCTTT. Translated, it gives CAWRSTGGFWAFF. V usage is TRBV30 and J usage is TRBJ1-1; 8 bases are a match to TRBD1. Germline V lookup: CDR1 GTSNPN, CDR2 SVGIG (reference sequence). The CDR3 is made up of 13 amino acids. V trimming: 3 bases; J trimming: 11 bases; junction bases outside the gene matches: 11.

In the case of this clone: An end of the junction does not agree with germline; a read error may underlie this. This chain joins TRBV5-5 and TRBJ2-1; D ambiguous. The CDR3 has 13 amino acids. CDR1 SGHKS and CDR2 YYEKEE come from the germline V gene (reference sequence). The CDR3 DNA follows: TGTGCCAGCAGCTTGAGCTCCAACAATGAGCAGTTCTTC. The encoded protein is CASSLSSNNEQFF.

This chain links TRBV10-3 with TRBJ2-7; 7 bases map to TRBD1. This CDR3 contains 14 residues. V was pared by 4 bases and J by 4 bases, with 7 bases of the junction left unmatched. Germline values: CDR1 ENHRY, CDR2 SYGVKD. CDR3 sequence: CAISGAGGTYEQYF. The CDR3 coding sequence is TGTGCCATCAGTGGTGCAGGGGGTACATACGAGCAGTACTTC.

The chain uses TRBV28 and TRBJ2-3; 11 bases match TRBD2. CDR3 length: 17 residues. Per germline, CDR1 MDHEN and CDR2 SYDVKM. V shed 2 bases and J 5 bases; nucleotides not matched to a gene: 9. The CDR3 reads CASSLGGLAGGEDTQYF. The CDR3 DNA reads TGTGCCAGCAGTTTAGGCGGGCTAGCGGGAGGAGAAGATACGCAGTATTTT.

The V call is TRBV2, the J call TRBJ1-3, with TRBD1 identical over 9 bases. Germline values: CDR1 SNHLY, CDR2 FYNNEI. The ends lost 10 bases at V and 0 bases at J; junction bases unmatched: 10. The CDR3 has 16 residues. DNA for the CDR3: TGTGCCACCGTGACCGGGACAGGGCCCTCTGGAAACACCATATATTTT. This codes for CATVTGTGPSGNTIYF.